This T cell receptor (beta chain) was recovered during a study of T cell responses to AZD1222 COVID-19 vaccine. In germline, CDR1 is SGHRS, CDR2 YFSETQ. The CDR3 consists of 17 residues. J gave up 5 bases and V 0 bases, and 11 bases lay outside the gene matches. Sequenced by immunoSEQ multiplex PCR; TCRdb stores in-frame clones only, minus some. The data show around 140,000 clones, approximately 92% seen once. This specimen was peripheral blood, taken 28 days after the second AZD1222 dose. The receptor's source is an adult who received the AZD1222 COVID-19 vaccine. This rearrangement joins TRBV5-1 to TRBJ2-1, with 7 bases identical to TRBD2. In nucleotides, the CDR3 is TGCGCCAGCAGCTTGGCCGGGAGGTCCACGACCCACAATGAGCAGTTCTTC. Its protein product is CASSLAGRSTTHNEQFF.